This T cell receptor beta chain is drawn from a study of T cells in Graves' hyperthyroidism and ophthalmopathy. Inclusion characteristics of ophthalmopathy patients comprised a Clinical Activity Score of at least 3, a NOSPECS grade of at least 4, and duration under 3 months. A patient was excluded if there was uncontrolled infection, other autoimmune disease, pregnancy or lactation. Details on this clonotype: The target antigen is unknown.

V lost 3 bases and J lost 3, with 9 bases in between. Germline loops: CDR1 MNHEY, CDR2 SMNVEV (reference sequence). This CDR3 is 13 amino acids long. Regions amplified from RNA transcripts were the TCR beta CDR3 regions. In the first-round RT-PCR of the TCR CDR3, the HTBI primer set was used. TCRdb fed the multiplex PCR reads into MiXCR, producing one record per CDR3 protein. The table records some 360,000 distinct CDR3 sequences, about a sixth of them present only once. Broader study findings: Researchers found most expanded thyroid clonotypes above 0.001 in blood as well.

Source material: blood. The V call is TRBV27, the J call TRBJ2-7; D is undetermined. The TCR comes from a woman between 40 and 55 years old with Graves' ophthalmopathy. The DNA for the CDR3 is TGTGCCAGCAGTTTCAATGACCACTACGAGCAGTACTTC. This encodes CASSFNDHYEQYF.